One sample yielded the 32 T cell receptor beta chains listed below, sequenced in a study of OX40 agonist ivuxolimab in advanced cancers. Some clones are missing from TCRdb's copy, which holds only in-frame ones; the method was immunoSEQ multiplex PCR. This repertoire shows tens of thousands of clones, approximately 90% found once; its top ten account for under 0.6%. Specimen: CD4+ or CD8+ T cells sorted from blood, collected in a trial of the OX40 agonist ivuxolimab. Receptors originate from an adult with an advanced solid tumor such as melanoma, head and neck, liver or kidney cancer.

This clone showed up just once. The rearrangement joins TRBV6-6 to TRBJ1-5, with D tentatively TRBD1 (5 bases). Trimming took 4 bases from V and 4 from J, leaving 8 bases between them. CDR1 and CDR2 (germline): MNHNY, SVGAGI (reference sequence). CDR3 length: 13 residues. CDR3 region: CASSWGENQPQHF. The CDR3 DNA reads TGTGCCAGCAGTTGGGGGGAAAATCAGCCCCAGCATTTT.

The V call is TRBV18, the J call TRBJ1-2; 8 bases match TRBD1. J gave up 7 bases and V 3 bases, and 16 bases lay outside the gene matches. CDR1 is KGHSH, CDR2 LQKENI, per germline. This CDR3 is 17 amino acids long. The CDR3 loop reads CASSPQPDRGGSFGYTF. The DNA of the CDR3 is TGTGCCAGCTCACCCCAACCTGACAGGGGAGGTAGCTTTGGCTACACCTTC. The whole variable domain, filled in from reference TRBV18 and TRBJ1-2, reads NAGVMQNPRHLVRRRGQEARLRCSPMKGHSHVYWYRQLPEEGLKFMVYLQKENIIDESGMPKERFSAEFPKEGPSILRIQQVVRGDSAAYFCASSPQPDRGGSFGYTFGSGTRLTVV.

In the case of this clone: The same CDR3 also results from other DNA sequences found in this sample. The V call is TRBV7-9, the J call TRBJ2-1; 8 bases line up with TRBD2. The V and J ends lost 3 bases and 3 bases, in that order; junction bases with no gene match: 1. The CDR3 sequence is 14 residues long. CDR1 SEHNR and CDR2 FQNEAQ come from the germline V gene (reference sequence). CDR3 coding DNA: TGTGCCAGCAGCTTGGCGGGAGGCTACAATGAGCAGTTCTTC. Amino acids: CASSLAGGYNEQFF.

This clone was observed once. The chain combines TRBV6-5 with TRBJ1-2; no definite D call. The germline gives CDR1 MNHEY, CDR2 SVGAGI. V was trimmed by 6 bases and J by 6 bases, leaving 11 bases between them. CDR3 length: 12 residues. CDR3 loop: CASSSRRDGYTF. Written as DNA, the CDR3 is TGTGCCAGCAGCTCCCGGAGAGATGGCTACACCTTC.

A single count supports this clone. The chain couples TRBV7-2 to TRBJ2-2, with 12 bases identical to TRBD2. CDR3 length: 15 amino acids. The V segment lost 6 bases and the J segment 4 bases; nucleotides outside the gene matches: 3. The germline gives CDR1 SGHTA, CDR2 FQGNSA. The CDR3 nucleotides read TGTGCCAGCAGGGAGACTAGCGGGAGCACCGGGGAGCTGTTTTTT. This codes for CASRETSGSTGELFF.

The chain combines TRBV4-2 with TRBJ2-7, with 10 bases matching TRBD1. The germline CDR1 and CDR2 sequences are LGHNA and YNFKEQ. CDR3 length: 13 residues. Unmatched junction bases numbered 5, after V lost 4 bases and J lost 8 bases. CDR3 nucleotide sequence: TGTGCCAGCAGCCTCGACAGGGGGCAAAAGCAGTACTTC. It encodes CASSLDRGQKQYF.

V and J are TRBV19 and TRBJ2-1, with 9 bases identical to TRBD2. V dropped 3 bases and J dropped 3; count of bases not matched to a gene: 9. Per the germline V gene, CDR1 is LNHDA and CDR2 is SQIVND (reference sequence). This CDR3 comprises 17 residues. The CDR3 coding sequence is TGTGCCAGTAGTATCCTCTCGGCTAGCGGGGTCTACAATGAGCAGTTCTTC. Its protein product is CASSILSASGVYNEQFF.

The J gene is TRBJ1-1, the V gene TRBV15, with no clear D. The CDR3 is made up of 14 amino acids. Trimming pared 2 bases from V and 4 bases from J, leaving 11 bases between. Germline-derived CDR1 and CDR2 are LNHNV and YYDKDF (reference sequence). The CDR3: CATSRLDRGTEAFF. CDR3 nucleotides: TGTGCCACCAGCAGACTCGACCGGGGCACTGAAGCTTTCTTT.

This clone was counted once. The chain couples TRBV5-3 to TRBJ2-3, with TRBD2 identical over 8 bases. TRBV5-3 is marked as an open reading frame, function uncertain. After removal of 2 bases from V and 2 bases from J, the junction contained 7 bases not matched to a gene. CDR3 length: 16 amino acids. In DNA form, the CDR3 reads TGTGCCAGAAGCTTTTTACTAGCGGTACCCACAGATACGCAGTATTTT. Protein: CARSFLLAVPTDTQYF.

CDR3 bases: TGTGCCAGTACCTCAAGAAGGAGCAATGAGCAGTTCTTC. Amino acid sequence: CASTSRRSNEQFF. The chain recombines TRBV19 with TRBJ2-1; D uncertain. Trimming removed 7 bases at V and 6 bases at J, with 13 bases between. The germline gives CDR1 LNHDA, CDR2 SQIVND (reference sequence). The CDR3 contains 13 residues.

The chain is built from TRBV9 and TRBJ2-2; maybe TRBD1 (6 bases). Germline loops: CDR1 SGDLS, CDR2 YYNGEE. The CDR3 is 14 residues long. V was pared by 4 bases and J by 8 bases, with 15 bases between. The CDR3 DNA is TGTGCCAGCAGCCCCCTATCGGGACAAGGGGAGCTGTTTTTT. This encodes CASSPLSGQGELFF.

In this sample, this clone turned up a few times. The V and J genes are TRBV23-1 and TRBJ2-5, with a possible D match to TRBD2 (6 bases). TRBV23-1 is labeled an ORF, and its function is uncertain. This CDR3 comprises 12 residues. Trimming took off 7 bases at V and 0 bases at J, with 6 bases between the two ends. CDR3 residues: CASKRDQETQYF. As DNA, the CDR3 is TGCGCCAGCAAGCGGGACCAAGAGACCCAGTACTTC.

This clone was seen once. V and J are TRBV7-8 and TRBJ2-6, with 8 bases fitting TRBD1. The trim removed 5 bases at V and 1 base at J, leaving 7 bases unmatched. The CDR3 spans 17 residues. Germline CDR1 is SGHVS and CDR2 is FQNEAQ. The CDR3 region has the DNA TGTGCCAGCAGCCTCGGACAGGGAATGTCTGGGGCCAACGTCCTGACTTTC. Its translation is CASSLGQGMSGANVLTF.

V is TRBV5-5 and J is TRBJ1-1; 8 nucleotides line up with TRBD1. The trim removed 2 bases at V and 1 base at J, leaving 7 bases unmatched. The CDR3 has 16 residues. From germline, CDR1 is SGHKS and CDR2 YYEKEE (reference sequence). In DNA, the CDR3 is TGTGCCAGCAGCTTAGGAAGGACAGGGAGGAACACTGAAGCTTTCTTT. It translates to CASSLGRTGRNTEAFF. Complete variable domain (other parts from reference TRBV5-5 and TRBJ1-1): DAGVTQSPTHLIKTRGQQVTLRCSPISGHKSVSWYQQVLGQGPQFIFQYYEKEERGRGNFPDRFSARQFPNYSSELNVNALLLGDSALYLCASSLGRTGRNTEAFFGQGTRLTVV.

This rearrangement joins TRBV10-3 to TRBJ1-5, with D perhaps matching TRBD1 (5 bases). Deletions cut 4 bases from V and 5 bases from J, with 15 bases between. Per germline, CDR1 ENHRY and CDR2 SYGVKD. This CDR3 has 15 amino acids. Here the CDR3 reads CAISGGVELDQPQHF. The CDR3 DNA sequence: TGTGCCATCAGTGGAGGGGTTGAGTTAGATCAGCCCCAGCATTTT.

The chain combines TRBV28 with TRBJ2-7, with D uncertain. The CDR3 contains 19 residues. The V and J ends lost 10 bases and 1 base respectively, with 32 bases between them. Germline CDR1 is MDHEN and CDR2 is SYDVKM. The CDR3 sequence is CATFSSMVQGWPMSYEQYF. CDR3 nucleotide sequence: TGTGCCACCTTCTCTTCGATGGTGCAAGGCTGGCCTATGTCCTACGAGCAGTACTTC.

The rearrangement links TRBV5-4 to TRBJ2-3, with 10 nucleotides matching TRBD2. In germline, CDR1 is SGHNT, CDR2 YYREEE (reference sequence). After removal of 4 bases from V and 4 bases from J, the junction contained 9 bases not matched to a gene. The CDR3 extends over 16 amino acids. Here the CDR3 reads CASSPTTSGFADTQYF. In nucleotides, the CDR3 is TGTGCCAGCAGCCCAACGACTAGCGGGTTCGCAGATACGCAGTATTTT.

The genes are TRBV4-3 and TRBJ2-1; 14 bases agree with TRBD2. The CDR3 runs 17 residues. Germline values: CDR1 LGHNA, CDR2 YSLEER. V gave up 4 bases and J gave up 6 bases; unmatched junction bases: 8. This CDR3 is CASSRITGTSGSNEQFF. The CDR3 DNA is TGCGCCAGCAGCCGCATAACCGGGACTAGCGGGAGCAATGAGCAGTTCTTC.

The chain is built from TRBV7-2 and TRBJ2-1, with D possibly being TRBD1 (6 bases). The germline gives CDR1 SGHTA, CDR2 FQGNSA. Trimming removed 7 bases from V and 3 bases from J, with 13 bases in between. There are 14 residues in the CDR3. DNA for the CDR3: TGTGCCAGCACCGTGGGACACCACTACAATGAGCAGTTCTTC. Translated, it gives CASTVGHHYNEQFF.

CDR3 in DNA: TGTGCCAGCAGCTTTAGCGGCACTGAGCTGTTTTTT. Encoded protein: CASSFSGTELFF. This chain links TRBV7-3 with TRBJ2-2; D may be TRBD2 (6 bases). Germline values: CDR1 SGHTA, CDR2 FQGTGA. CDR3 length: 12 residues. V lost 3 bases, J lost 11 bases, and 10 bases lay in between.

The chain carries TRBV6-5 and TRBJ2-3; no firm D call. V lost 6 bases and J 6 bases, leaving 19 bases between the germline ends. The CDR3 length is 15 residues. Germline loops: CDR1 MNHEY, CDR2 SVGAGI. The CDR3 protein is CASRNIIEGMDTQYF. The CDR3 DNA follows: TGTGCCAGCAGGAACATAATCGAAGGGATGGATACGCAGTATTTT.

The V and J genes are TRBV2 and TRBJ2-7; D is perhaps TRBD1 (5 bases). The germline gives CDR1 SNHLY, CDR2 FYNNEI. Trimming took off 4 bases at V and 4 bases at J, with 11 bases between the two ends. The CDR3 contains 13 residues. CDR3 loop: CASSGGQGYEQYF. The DNA for the CDR3 is TGTGCCAGCAGTGGGGGCCAGGGATACGAGCAGTACTTC.

The chain couples TRBV9 to TRBJ2-7, with D tentatively TRBD2 (6 bases). V was cut by 4 bases and J by 7 bases, with 15 bases left in between. This CDR3 spans 13 amino acids. Germline V gene lookup returns CDR1 SGDLS and CDR2 YYNGEE. The CDR3: CASSRDSLTEQYF. Here the CDR3 DNA reads TGTGCCAGCAGCCGGGACTCCCTCACGGAGCAGTACTTC. Full variable domain (missing parts from reference TRBV9 and TRBJ2-7): DSGVTQTPKHLITATGQRVTLRCSPRSGDLSVYWYQQSLDQGLQFLIQYYNGEERAKGNILERFSAQQFPDLHSELNLSSLELGDSALYFCASSRDSLTEQYFGPGTRLTVT.

The J gene is TRBJ2-7, the V gene TRBV6-1, with D possibly TRBD1 on 6 matching bases. The CDR3 is made up of 15 amino acids. CDR1 is MNHNS and CDR2 is SASEGT in the germline V gene. V lost 4 bases and J 5 bases, leaving 18 bases between the germline ends. DNA for the CDR3: TGTGCCAGCAGTGGATTGACAGGCGGTGGTGACGAGCAGTACTTC. It is translated as CASSGLTGGGDEQYF.

The chain links TRBV7-2 to TRBJ1-2; no definite D call. The CDR3 length is 13 residues. CDR1 SGHTA and CDR2 FQGNSA come from the germline V gene. V lost 5 bases and J 5 bases, leaving 12 bases between the germline ends. CDR3 residues: CASSRPERYGYTF. CDR3 nucleotides: TGTGCCAGCAGCCGACCCGAGCGTTATGGCTACACCTTC.

J is TRBJ2-5 and V is TRBV18, with D uncertain. This CDR3 has 14 amino acids. V dropped 0 bases and J dropped 2 bases, with 7 bases sitting between them. Germline V gene data show CDR1 as KGHSH and CDR2 as LQKENI. The CDR3 sequence: CASSPPGRQETQYF. The CDR3 nucleotides are TGTGCCAGCTCACCACCGGGCAGGCAAGAGACCCAGTACTTC. The full variable domain, rest sourced from reference TRBV18 and TRBJ2-5, is NAGVMQNPRHLVRRRGQEARLRCSPMKGHSHVYWYRQLPEEGLKFMVYLQKENIIDESGMPKERFSAEFPKEGPSILRIQQVVRGDSAAYFCASSPPGRQETQYFGPGTRLLVL.

V is TRBV2 and J is TRBJ2-1; D possibly corresponds to TRBD2 (6 bases). The CDR3 has 14 amino acids. Trimming pared 6 bases from V and 10 bases from J, leaving 19 bases between. Germline V CDR1 and CDR2: SNHLY, FYNNEI. CDR3 DNA sequence: TGTGCCAGCAGCACAAGGAGGGGCGGGCTAGAGCAGTTCTTC. Protein: CASSTRRGGLEQFF.

The V call is TRBV7-6, the J call TRBJ2-7; 11 positions match TRBD2. The CDR3 spans 14 residues. CDR1 and CDR2 (germline): SGHVS, FNYEAQ. V was clipped by 7 bases and J by 4 bases; unmatched bases: 6. The CDR3 nucleotides are TGTGCCAGCATTTCTAGCGGGAGGAGGTACGAGCAGTACTTC. Its translation: CASISSGRRYEQYF.

V and J are TRBV5-1 and TRBJ1-2; D may be TRBD1 (5 bases). Germline CDR1 SGHRS, CDR2 YFSETQ. The CDR3 runs to 14 residues. The V end was cut by 0 bases, the J end by 6 bases, with 12 bases between. The CDR3 loop is CASSLVQGGNGYTF. DNA of the CDR3: TGCGCCAGCAGCTTGGTTCAGGGTGGGAATGGCTACACCTTC.

CDR3 sequence reads: CASSQSWQGRADTQYF. The DNA of the CDR3 is TGTGCCAGCAGCCAATCTTGGCAGGGTCGGGCAGATACGCAGTATTTT. V and J are TRBV5-4 and TRBJ2-3, with D possibly matching TRBD1 (5 bases). V was cut by 4 bases and J by 4 bases, with 19 bases left in between. This CDR3 contains 16 residues. CDR1 is SGHNT, CDR2 YYREEE, per germline (reference sequence). The entire variable domain, with the rest obtained from reference TRBV5-4 and TRBJ2-3, is as follows: ETGVTQSPTHLIKTRGQQVTLRCSSQSGHNTVSWYQQALGQGPQFIFQYYREEENGRGNFPPRFSGLQFPNYSSELNVNALELDDSALYLCASSQSWQGRADTQYFGPGTRLTVL.

In its sample, this clone was seen once. J is TRBJ2-5 and V is TRBV9; D is possibly TRBD2 (5 bases). Trimming left V 2 bases short and J 4 bases short, with 9 bases between. The CDR3 is made up of 13 amino acids. CDR1 and CDR2 from the germline V gene are SGDLS and YYNGEE. The CDR3 sequence is CASSVREPETQYF. The CDR3, as DNA: TGTGCCAGCAGCGTCCGGGAACCAGAGACCCAGTACTTC.

This chain links TRBV5-4 with TRBJ2-5, with D maybe TRBD1 (7 bases). Per germline, CDR1 SGHNT and CDR2 YYREEE (reference sequence). The V gene lost 6 bases and the J gene lost 1 base, with 10 bases spanning the gap. The length of the CDR3 is 13 residues. The CDR3 spells CASNQGGQETQYF. CDR3 sequence (DNA): TGTGCCAGCAACCAGGGGGGCCAAGAGACCCAGTACTTC.